Listed below are T cell receptor beta chains from one sample, sequenced in a study of blood T cell repertoires in COVID-19. Measured with immunoSEQ multiplex PCR; TCRdb has only the in-frame clones, and not every one. The sample contains roughly 110,000 clones, roughly 86% of which appear only once. Sequenced: peripheral blood. These receptors were taken from a man between 35 and 55 years old with acute or convalescent COVID-19. The CDR3 runs from the conserved cysteine through the conserved F or W. D genes are given only for firm matches. For some rows the clone size is stated as once, few or many, or as a class when expanded; others skip it.

v_call: TRBV30
d_call: -
cdr3_length: 13
j_call: TRBJ2-1
clone_size: few
cdr3_nt: TGTGCCTGGAGTGTGTTGCGGGAAGGTGAGCAGTTCTTC
cdr3_aa: CAWSVLREGEQFF

v_call: TRBV15
d_call: -
cdr3_length: 15
j_call: TRBJ1-3
clone_size: once
cdr3_nt: TGTGCCACCAGCAGGATAGATCACTCTGGAAACACCATATATTTT
cdr3_aa: CATSRIDHSGNTIYF

v_call: TRBV11-2
d_call: -
cdr3_length: 18
j_call: TRBJ2-1
clone_size: -
cdr3_nt: TGTGCCAGCAGCTTAGGAGCCGGGACTTCATACTCCTACAATGAGCAGTTCTTC
cdr3_aa: CASSLGAGTSYSYNEQFF

v_call: TRBV5-6
d_call: -
cdr3_length: 12
j_call: TRBJ1-6
clone_size: -
cdr3_nt: TGTGCCAGCAGCTTCTTAAATTCACCCCTCCACTTT
cdr3_aa: CASSFLNSPLHF

v_call: TRBV11-2
d_call: -
cdr3_length: 15
j_call: TRBJ1-6
clone_size: -
cdr3_nt: TGTGCCAGCAGCTCCGGGGTAGGAAGTCATTCACCCCTCCACTTT
cdr3_aa: CASSSGVGSHSPLHF

v_call: TRBV7-3
d_call: -
cdr3_length: 13
j_call: TRBJ1-1
clone_size: -
cdr3_nt: TGTGCCAGCAGCCAAACCCCCGGGTCTTCGGCTTTCTTT
cdr3_aa: CASSQTPGSSAFF

v_call: TRBV10-3
d_call: TRBD2
cdr3_length: 15
j_call: TRBJ2-2
clone_size: -
cdr3_nt: TGTGCCATCAGTGAACTAGCGGGAGACACCGGGGAGCTGTTTTTT
cdr3_aa: CAISELAGDTGELFF

v_call: TRBV11-2
d_call: TRBD2
cdr3_length: 16
j_call: TRBJ2-2
clone_size: many
cdr3_nt: TGTGCCAGCAGCTTAGGTGTAGCGGGGTTCACCGGGGAGCTGTTTTTT
cdr3_aa: CASSLGVAGFTGELFF

v_call: TRBV7-9
d_call: -
cdr3_length: 13
j_call: TRBJ1-2
clone_size: few
cdr3_nt: TGTGCCAGCAGCCTCGGGACAAAATCCGGCTACACCTTC
cdr3_aa: CASSLGTKSGYTF

v_call: TRBV19
d_call: TRBD2
cdr3_length: 12
j_call: TRBJ2-3
clone_size: -
cdr3_nt: TGTGCCAGTAGTCAGAGCGGGGGCCTTAGGTATTTT
cdr3_aa: CASSQSGGLRYF

v_call: TRBV2
d_call: -
cdr3_length: 14
j_call: TRBJ1-1
clone_size: -
cdr3_nt: TGTGCCAGCAGTGCCCAAGGAGGGAACACTGAAGCTTTCTTT
cdr3_aa: CASSAQGGNTEAFF

v_call: TRBV30
d_call: TRBD1
cdr3_length: 14
j_call: TRBJ1-5
clone_size: -
cdr3_nt: TGTGCCTGGAAGGGGACAGGTGGAGGTCAGCCCCAGCATTTT
cdr3_aa: CAWKGTGGGQPQHF

v_call: TRBV20-1
d_call: TRBD2
cdr3_length: 14
j_call: TRBJ2-5
clone_size: -
cdr3_nt: TGCAGTGCTAGTTGGCTAGCGGTTCAAGAGACCCAGTACTTC
cdr3_aa: CSASWLAVQETQYF

v_call: TRBV4-2
d_call: -
cdr3_length: 20
j_call: TRBJ1-5
clone_size: -
cdr3_nt: TGTGCCAGCAGCCAAGATTTGGGCAGGGGAACAAGAAATTACAATCAGCCCCAGCATTTT
cdr3_aa: CASSQDLGRGTRNYNQPQHF

v_call: TRBV3-1/TRBV3-2
d_call: TRBD1
cdr3_length: 16
j_call: TRBJ2-2
clone_size: -
cdr3_nt: TGTGCCAGCAGCCGGGGTGCGACAGGGCAAGCCGGGGAGCTGTTTTTT
cdr3_aa: CASSRGATGQAGELFF

v_call: TRBV11-3
d_call: -
cdr3_length: 13
j_call: TRBJ2-3
clone_size: -
cdr3_nt: TGTGCCAGCAGCAGCTCTAGCACAGATACGCAGTATTTT
cdr3_aa: CASSSSSTDTQYF

v_call: TRBV9
d_call: TRBD1
cdr3_length: 15
j_call: TRBJ2-7
clone_size: -
cdr3_nt: TGTGCCAGCAGCGCCGCGGGACAGGGCAACCACGAGCAGTACTTC
cdr3_aa: CASSAAGQGNHEQYF

v_call: TRBV20-1
d_call: TRBD1
cdr3_length: 16
j_call: TRBJ1-1
clone_size: -
cdr3_nt: TGCAGTGCTAGTTCCGGGACAGGGGGAATGAAGACTGAAGCTTTCTTT
cdr3_aa: CSASSGTGGMKTEAFF

v_call: TRBV11-3
d_call: TRBD2
cdr3_length: 17
j_call: TRBJ2-1
clone_size: -
cdr3_nt: TGTGCCAGCAGCCTGGGATGGGCTAGCGGGCCGTACAATGAGCAGTTCTTC
cdr3_aa: CASSLGWASGPYNEQFF

v_call: TRBV13
d_call: -
cdr3_length: 14
j_call: TRBJ1-1
clone_size: once
cdr3_nt: TGTGCCAGCAGCTTACGCAGGGTCACCACTGAAGCTTTCTTT
cdr3_aa: CASSLRRVTTEAFF

v_call: TRBV6-5
d_call: TRBD1
cdr3_length: 15
j_call: TRBJ1-6
clone_size: -
cdr3_nt: TGTGCCAGCAGAACAGGGGGCTCCCGGAATTCACCCCTCCACTTT
cdr3_aa: CASRTGGSRNSPLHF

v_call: TRBV5-6
d_call: TRBD1
cdr3_length: 11
j_call: TRBJ2-7
clone_size: -
cdr3_nt: TGTGCCAGCAGCCAGGGGGACGAGCAGTACTTC
cdr3_aa: CASSQGDEQYF

v_call: TRBV5-6
d_call: TRBD2
cdr3_length: 12
j_call: TRBJ2-5
clone_size: -
cdr3_nt: TGTGCCAGCACCGGGGGGGAGGAGACCCAGTACTTC
cdr3_aa: CASTGGEETQYF

v_call: TRBV9
d_call: TRBD1
cdr3_length: 17
j_call: TRBJ2-5
clone_size: -
cdr3_nt: TGTGCCAGCAGCGTAACCGGAAGGACAGGGGGTAAAGAGACCCAGTACTTC
cdr3_aa: CASSVTGRTGGKETQYF

v_call: TRBV5-6
d_call: TRBD2
cdr3_length: 15
j_call: TRBJ2-7
clone_size: -
cdr3_nt: TGTGCCAGCAGCTTGGCCGCGGCGGGGGCCTACGAGCAGTACTTC
cdr3_aa: CASSLAAAGAYEQYF

v_call: TRBV19
d_call: -
cdr3_length: 16
j_call: TRBJ1-4
clone_size: -
cdr3_nt: TGTGCCAGTTGCGCCACGGTTTTCCGGACTAATGAAAAACTGTTTTTT
cdr3_aa: CASCATVFRTNEKLFF

v_call: TRBV5-4
d_call: TRBD2
cdr3_length: 15
j_call: TRBJ2-1
clone_size: -
cdr3_nt: TGTGCCAGCAGCTTGAGCAGCGGGATCCAAAATGAGCAGTTCTTC
cdr3_aa: CASSLSSGIQNEQFF

v_call: TRBV6-6
d_call: TRBD1
cdr3_length: 18
j_call: TRBJ2-1
clone_size: -
cdr3_nt: TGTGCCAGCAGTCACGGGGACAGGGGACTTAGCTCCTACAATGAGCAGTTCTTC
cdr3_aa: CASSHGDRGLSSYNEQFF

v_call: TRBV28
d_call: -
cdr3_length: 11
j_call: TRBJ1-2
clone_size: -
cdr3_nt: TGTGCCAGCAGTCCCAGCTATGGCTACACCTTC
cdr3_aa: CASSPSYGYTF

v_call: TRBV5-1
d_call: -
cdr3_length: 13
j_call: TRBJ1-1
clone_size: -
cdr3_nt: TGCGCCAGCAGCTCATCTAGCAACACTGAAGCTTTCTTT
cdr3_aa: CASSSSSNTEAFF

v_call: TRBV5-4
d_call: TRBD1
cdr3_length: 14
j_call: TRBJ1-2
clone_size: -
cdr3_nt: TGTGCCAGCAGCTGGGACAGGGGCGAATATGGCTACACCTTC
cdr3_aa: CASSWDRGEYGYTF

v_call: TRBV9
d_call: TRBD1
cdr3_length: 16
j_call: TRBJ1-4
clone_size: -
cdr3_nt: TGTGCCAGCAGCGTAGGTTCAGGGGGCGATCATGAAAAACTGTTTTTT
cdr3_aa: CASSVGSGGDHEKLFF

v_call: TRBV5-4
d_call: TRBD2
cdr3_length: 15
j_call: TRBJ2-1
clone_size: -
cdr3_nt: TGTGCCAGCAGCTCAGAGCGGGGGGGGTACAATGAGCAGTTCTTC
cdr3_aa: CASSSERGGYNEQFF

v_call: TRBV29-1
d_call: TRBD1
cdr3_length: 13
j_call: TRBJ1-1
clone_size: -
cdr3_nt: TGCAGCGTTGACGGACAGGGATTGACTGAAGCTTTCTTT
cdr3_aa: CSVDGQGLTEAFF

v_call: TRBV27
d_call: TRBD1
cdr3_length: 15
j_call: TRBJ1-4
clone_size: -
cdr3_nt: TGTGCCAGCAGTTTTAGGACAGGGTGGGATGAAAAACTGTTTTTT
cdr3_aa: CASSFRTGWDEKLFF

v_call: TRBV13
d_call: TRBD2
cdr3_length: 17
j_call: TRBJ2-3
clone_size: -
cdr3_nt: TGTGCCAGCAGCTTAGTAGGACTAGCGGGAGACACAGATACGCAGTATTTT
cdr3_aa: CASSLVGLAGDTDTQYF

v_call: TRBV11-3
d_call: -
cdr3_length: 16
j_call: TRBJ2-1
clone_size: -
cdr3_nt: TGTGCCAGCAGCTCCACCCTAGACGACAGCGAGAAGGAGCAGTTCTTC
cdr3_aa: CASSSTLDDSEKEQFF

v_call: TRBV7-2
d_call: -
cdr3_length: 14
j_call: TRBJ1-2
clone_size: -
cdr3_nt: TGTGCCAGCAGCTTAGGCGGGATCCTAAATGGCTACACCTTC
cdr3_aa: CASSLGGILNGYTF

v_call: TRBV5-8
d_call: TRBD1
cdr3_length: 15
j_call: TRBJ1-3
clone_size: few
cdr3_nt: TGTGCCAGCAGCCACGGGACAGGGGCTGGAAACACCATATATTTT
cdr3_aa: CASSHGTGAGNTIYF

v_call: TRBV10-1
d_call: TRBD1
cdr3_length: 14
j_call: TRBJ2-7
clone_size: once
cdr3_nt: TGCGCCAGCAGTGAGTTACGACAGGGCTACGAGCAGTACTTC
cdr3_aa: CASSELRQGYEQYF

v_call: TRBV5-1
d_call: TRBD1
cdr3_length: 16
j_call: TRBJ1-3
clone_size: once
cdr3_nt: TGCGCCAGCAGCTTTGAAGGGGGCAGCTCTGGAAACACCATATATTTT
cdr3_aa: CASSFEGGSSGNTIYF

v_call: TRBV11-2
d_call: -
cdr3_length: 13
j_call: TRBJ1-1
clone_size: -
cdr3_nt: TGTGCCAGCAGCTTAGTAGAGAACACTGAAGCTTTCTTT
cdr3_aa: CASSLVENTEAFF

v_call: TRBV5-8
d_call: -
cdr3_length: 18
j_call: TRBJ1-5
clone_size: -
cdr3_nt: TGTGCCAGCAGCTTGTCTGGGACTCCTACGCGGGGCAATCAGCCCCAGCATTTT
cdr3_aa: CASSLSGTPTRGNQPQHF

v_call: TRBV4-1
d_call: -
cdr3_length: 16
j_call: TRBJ1-3
clone_size: -
cdr3_nt: TGCGCCAGCAGCCAAGAATCGGGTCTCTCTGGAAACACCATATATTTT
cdr3_aa: CASSQESGLSGNTIYF

v_call: TRBV7-6
d_call: -
cdr3_length: 14
j_call: TRBJ1-1
clone_size: few
cdr3_nt: TGTGCCAGCAGCTTAACAGCTTTGAACACTGAAGCTTTCTTT
cdr3_aa: CASSLTALNTEAFF

v_call: TRBV12-5
d_call: -
cdr3_length: 15
j_call: TRBJ1-2
clone_size: -
cdr3_nt: TGTGCTAGTGGTTTGCCCCGACAGATTCCGGATGGCTACACCTTC
cdr3_aa: CASGLPRQIPDGYTF

v_call: TRBV18
d_call: -
cdr3_length: 15
j_call: TRBJ1-3
clone_size: -
cdr3_nt: TGTGCCAGCTCACCAGCGGGGAACTCTGGAAACACCATATATTTT
cdr3_aa: CASSPAGNSGNTIYF

v_call: TRBV6-5
d_call: TRBD2
cdr3_length: 14
j_call: TRBJ2-7
clone_size: -
cdr3_nt: TGTGCCAGCCGGGGGGGGACAAGTTACGACGAGCAGTACTTC
cdr3_aa: CASRGGTSYDEQYF

v_call: TRBV6-6
d_call: TRBD1
cdr3_length: 15
j_call: TRBJ2-2
clone_size: -
cdr3_nt: TGTGCCATCCTAGGGGCCCTCACAGGGGTCGGGGAGCTGTTTTTT
cdr3_aa: CAILGALTGVGELFF

v_call: TRBV6-5
d_call: TRBD1
cdr3_length: 16
j_call: TRBJ1-1
clone_size: -
cdr3_nt: TGTGCCAGCAGTTACTCGATCCGGCCAGGGGGCACTGAAGCTTTCTTT
cdr3_aa: CASSYSIRPGGTEAFF

v_call: TRBV2
d_call: TRBD1
cdr3_length: 16
j_call: TRBJ1-3
clone_size: -
cdr3_nt: TGTGCCAGCAGTGACCGGGACAGTTTATCAGGAAACACCATATATTTT
cdr3_aa: CASSDRDSLSGNTIYF

v_call: TRBV5-6
d_call: -
cdr3_length: 15
j_call: TRBJ1-1
clone_size: once
cdr3_nt: TGTGCCAGCAGCCACGGCTACGGGGGGAACACTGAAGCTTTCTTT
cdr3_aa: CASSHGYGGNTEAFF

v_call: TRBV19
d_call: -
cdr3_length: 13
j_call: TRBJ1-1
clone_size: once
cdr3_nt: TGTGCCAGTAATAGGGGAATGAACACTGAAGCTTTCTTT
cdr3_aa: CASNRGMNTEAFF

v_call: TRBV5-8
d_call: TRBD1
cdr3_length: 15
j_call: TRBJ2-3
clone_size: -
cdr3_nt: TGTGCCAGCAGGACTTACAGGGGTGGGCCAGATACGCAGTATTTT
cdr3_aa: CASRTYRGGPDTQYF

v_call: TRBV29-1
d_call: -
cdr3_length: 12
j_call: TRBJ1-1
clone_size: once
cdr3_nt: TGCAGCGGCCGACAGCAGAACACTGAAGCTTTCTTT
cdr3_aa: CSGRQQNTEAFF

v_call: TRBV10-3
d_call: -
cdr3_length: 13
j_call: TRBJ1-1
clone_size: -
cdr3_nt: TGTGCCATCAGGTCGGGGACTCTCACTGAAGCTTTCTTT
cdr3_aa: CAIRSGTLTEAFF

v_call: TRBV6-4
d_call: -
cdr3_length: 13
j_call: TRBJ1-1
clone_size: -
cdr3_nt: TGTGCCAGCAGTGTGGAAGAGGGCACTGAAGCTTTCTTT
cdr3_aa: CASSVEEGTEAFF

v_call: TRBV5-1
d_call: TRBD1
cdr3_length: 15
j_call: TRBJ1-5
clone_size: -
cdr3_nt: TGCGCCAGCAGCTTGGGACAGGGTGGCAATCAGCCCCAGCATTTT
cdr3_aa: CASSLGQGGNQPQHF

v_call: TRBV19
d_call: -
cdr3_length: 17
j_call: TRBJ1-6
clone_size: -
cdr3_nt: TGTGCCAGTAGTATAGGTTCCGGGGTGCCCACTAATTCACCCCTCCACTTT
cdr3_aa: CASSIGSGVPTNSPLHF